The sequence of this T cell receptor (beta chain) was determined in a study of T-cell memory formation after mild COVID-19. Study summary: Among the donors, TCR clusters were largely specific to each donor. Study outcomes and limitations: Day 15 to 85 contractors were CD4/CD8 balanced; later expanders leaned CD4+. Pre-infection memory showed some responding clones, and this suggested that cross-reactive memory joined.

Note on this clonotype: Its antigen is unidentified.

Each CDR3 protein gets one entry after TCRdb re-called the 5' RACE reads with MiXCR. The data contain under 400,000 distinct CDR3 sequences, more than 20% of them singletons. The ends were cut back, 0 bases at V and 3 bases at J, with 7 bases in the middle. Germline V gene data show CDR1 as SGHRS and CDR2 as YFSETQ. The CDR3 contains 13 residues. This TCR was sampled from an adult woman who had mild COVID-19 (a few samples of this study predate the infection). Cell type and time point are not known. This chain uses TRBV5-1 with TRBJ2-7; D gene ambiguous. What was sequenced was PBMCs or a T cell subset sorted from them (not recorded which). The CDR3, as DNA: TGCGCCAGCAGCTTGGGCGGTTACTACGAGCAGTACTTC. This translates into CASSLGGYYEQYF.